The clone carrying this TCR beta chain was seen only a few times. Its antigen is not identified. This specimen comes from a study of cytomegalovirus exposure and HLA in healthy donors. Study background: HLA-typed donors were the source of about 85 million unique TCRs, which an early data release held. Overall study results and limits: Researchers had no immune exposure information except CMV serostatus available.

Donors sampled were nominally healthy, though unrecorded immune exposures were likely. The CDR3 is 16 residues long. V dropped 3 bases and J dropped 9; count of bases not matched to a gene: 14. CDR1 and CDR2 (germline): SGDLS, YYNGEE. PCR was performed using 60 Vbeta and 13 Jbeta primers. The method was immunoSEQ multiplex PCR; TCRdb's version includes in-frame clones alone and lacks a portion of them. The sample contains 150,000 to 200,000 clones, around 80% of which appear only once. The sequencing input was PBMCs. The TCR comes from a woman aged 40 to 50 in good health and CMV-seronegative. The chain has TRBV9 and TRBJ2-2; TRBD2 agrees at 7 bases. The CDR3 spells CASSGPRDYGIRELFF. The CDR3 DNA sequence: TGTGCCAGCAGCGGACCCCGGGACTACGGCATCCGGGAGCTGTTTTTT.